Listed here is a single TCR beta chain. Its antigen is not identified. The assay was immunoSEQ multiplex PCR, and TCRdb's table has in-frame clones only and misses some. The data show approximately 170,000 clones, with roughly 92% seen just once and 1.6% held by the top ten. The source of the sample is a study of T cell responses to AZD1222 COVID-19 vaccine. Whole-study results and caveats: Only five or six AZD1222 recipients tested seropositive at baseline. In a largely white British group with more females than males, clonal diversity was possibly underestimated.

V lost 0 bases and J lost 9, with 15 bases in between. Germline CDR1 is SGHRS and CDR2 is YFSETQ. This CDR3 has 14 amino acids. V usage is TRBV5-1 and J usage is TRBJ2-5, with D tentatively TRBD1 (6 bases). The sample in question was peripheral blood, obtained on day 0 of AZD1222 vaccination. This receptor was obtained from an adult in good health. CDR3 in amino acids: CASSLGDTGVAQYF. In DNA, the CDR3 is TGCGCCAGCAGCTTGGGGGACACTGGCGTGGCCCAGTACTTC.